A single sample is the source of the 8 T cell receptor beta chains below, sequenced in a study of blood T cell repertoires in COVID-19. The data were produced by immunoSEQ multiplex PCR, yet TCRdb's version contains in-frame clones alone and is incomplete. Altogether around 50,000 clones are present, 70% to 85% being singletons, with the ten largest covering roughly 6%. The source material was PBMCs or T cells enriched from blood (not recorded which). The receptor set was obtained from a woman aged 45-65 years with acute COVID-19.

The chain has TRBV29-1 and TRBJ1-1; no reliable D call. The CDR3 extends over 11 amino acids. Germline CDR1 SQVTM, CDR2 ANQGSEA. Trimming stripped 5 bases from V and 5 bases from J, with 9 bases between. The CDR3 loop is CSVRRDTEAFF. As DNA, the CDR3 is TGCAGCGTTCGACGGGATACTGAAGCTTTCTTT.

The V call is TRBV7-8, the J call TRBJ2-3; D possibly corresponds to TRBD2 (5 bases). CDR3 length: 14 residues. V was trimmed by 3 bases and J by 3 bases, leaving 10 bases between them. In germline, CDR1 is SGHVS, CDR2 FQNEAQ. The CDR3 DNA follows: TGTGCCAGCAGCTTCAGTCGGAGGACAGATACGCAGTATTTT. Translated, it gives CASSFSRRTDTQYF. The full variable domain, completed using reference TRBV7-8 and TRBJ2-3, is GAGVSQSPRYKVAKRGQDVALRCDPISGHVSLFWYQQALGQGPEFLTYFQNEAQLDKSGLPSDRFFAERPEGSVSTLKIQRTQQEDSAVYLCASSFSRRTDTQYFGPGTRLTVL.

The chain has TRBV3-1 (or the pseudogene TRBV3-2) and TRBJ1-2; 11 nucleotides agree with TRBD1. CDR1 is LGHDT and CDR2 is YNNKEL in the germline V gene (reference sequence). This CDR3 has 15 residues. V lost 1 base to trimming and J lost 4 bases; unmatched junction nucleotides: 2. The CDR3 DNA is TGTGCCAGCAGCCAAGCGGGACAGGGGGGCTATGGCTACACCTTC. As protein: CASSQAGQGGYGYTF.

The chain combines TRBV2 with TRBJ1-4; TRBD1 is a possible D gene (5 bases). The CDR3 sequence is 14 residues long. Germline CDR1 and CDR2: SNHLY and FYNNEI. Trimming removed 6 bases at V and 4 bases at J, with 12 bases between. The CDR3 DNA sequence: TGTGCCAGCAGCCCCCGGCAGGGTAATGAAAAACTGTTTTTT. Its translation: CASSPRQGNEKLFF.

The chain carries TRBV6-5 and TRBJ1-5; no definite D call. The germline V gene encodes CDR1 MNHEY and CDR2 SVGAGI. V dropped 6 bases and J dropped 0 bases, with 6 bases sitting between them. There are 13 residues in the CDR3. The CDR3: CASRRDSNQPQHF. The CDR3 nucleotides are TGTGCCAGCAGGAGGGATAGCAATCAGCCCCAGCATTTT.

This rearrangement joins TRBV13 to TRBJ2-4; D call uncertain. The CDR3 has 15 residues. Germline-derived CDR1 and CDR2 are PRHDT and FYEKMQ (reference sequence). V was cut by 0 bases and J by 1 base, with 7 bases left in between. The CDR3 loop reads CASSLGEFAKNIQYF. The CDR3, as DNA: TGTGCCAGCAGCTTAGGAGAGTTCGCCAAAAACATTCAGTACTTC.

The rearrangement joins TRBV19 to TRBJ2-3, with D possibly TRBD1 on 5 matching bases. Germline values: CDR1 LNHDA, CDR2 SQIVND (reference sequence). Trimming took off 3 bases at V and 2 bases at J, with 9 bases between the two ends. The CDR3 has 14 amino acids. CDR3 sequence (DNA): TGTGCCAGTAGTATGAGACAGCTCACAGATACGCAGTATTTT. This codes for CASSMRQLTDTQYF.

The rearrangement links TRBV28 to TRBJ1-2; 9 bases are a match to TRBD1. This CDR3 comprises 15 residues. Germline CDR1 reads MDHEN; CDR2 reads SYDVKM. The J segment lost 8 bases and the V segment lost 4 bases, leaving 11 bases of the junction unmatched. The CDR3 region is CASSYTGTGRGGYTF. The CDR3 DNA reads as TGTGCCAGCAGTTACACCGGGACAGGGAGAGGGGGCTACACCTTC.